These T cell receptor beta chains were read from a single sample in a study of T cell repertoires in cytomegalovirus infection. Using its own MiXCR run on the reads, TCRdb lists one record per CDR3 protein. The data show some 680,000 distinct CDR3 sequences, 35% seen once. Input material: PBMCs. The receptors derive from a human donor in good health (CMV status not recorded). Some clones in this sample may be carry-over from other donors' samples. The CDR3 runs from the conserved cysteine through the conserved F or W. A D gene is named only where the DNA matches it firmly. Rows give clone size only sometimes, using once, few, many, or a class for an expanded clone.

cdr3_nt cdr3_aa j_call d_call v_call clone_size
TGTGCCATCAGTGAGTCTACGGGGGCCTACACTGAAGCTTTCTTT CAISESTGAYTEAFF TRBJ1-1 . TRBV10-3 .
TGTGCCAGCAGCTTAGAAGGGAAGAACAATGAGCAGTTCTTC CASSLEGKNNEQFF TRBJ2-1 . TRBV11-2 .
TGTGCCAGCAGTTTTAGAGGCGCCGGTCAGCCCCAGCATTTT CASSFRGAGQPQHF TRBJ1-5 . TRBV28 .
TGTGCCAGCAGCGGGACGCGATCCTACGAGCAGTACTTC CASSGTRSYEQYF TRBJ2-7 . TRBV7-6 .
TGTGCCAGCAGCCTCCGGTCGGGGGGGGCTAACACAGATACGCAGTATTTT CASSLRSGGANTDTQYF TRBJ2-3 TRBD2 TRBV7-8 .
TGCGCCAGCAGCTTCAACACAGGGAGCTCCTATAATTCACCCCTCCACTTT CASSFNTGSSYNSPLHF TRBJ1-6 . TRBV5-1 .
TGTGCCAGCAGCCAAAGCGGGGACACTGAAGCTTTCTTT CASSQSGDTEAFF TRBJ1-1 . TRBV11-1 .
TGTGCCAGCAGACTTACAGGGGGAGGCGGAACACTGTTTTTT CASRLTGGGGTLFF TRBJ1-4 TRBD1 TRBV6-2/TRBV6-3 .
TGTGCCAGCAGTGTACAGGGAAGCAATCAGCCCCAGCATTTT CASSVQGSNQPQHF TRBJ1-5 . TRBV19 few
TGCAGTGCTACCGGGTGGGCTAGCGGCACGAACACCGGGGAGCTGTTTTTT CSATGWASGTNTGELFF TRBJ2-2 TRBD2 TRBV20-1 .
TGTGCCAGCAGCTCCATAGCGGGAGGGAACGAGCAGTACTTC CASSSIAGGNEQYF TRBJ2-7 TRBD2 TRBV7-2 .
TGTGCCAGCGGGGGACCGCTTAGCAATCAGCCCCAGCATTTT CASGGPLSNQPQHF TRBJ1-5 . TRBV2 .
TGTGCCAGCAAAACGGCAGAGGATCAGCCCCAGCATTTT CASKTAEDQPQHF TRBJ1-5 . TRBV2 .
TGTGCCAGCAGCGCCGAGGCGGGGGCCCACTACGGGCAGTACTTC CASSAEAGAHYGQYF TRBJ2-7 . TRBV6-6 .
TGTGCCACCAATAGCGGCTTCGCGAACACCGGGGAGCTGTTTTTT CATNSGFANTGELFF TRBJ2-2 . TRBV11-2 .
TGTGCCAGCAGTGAAGTACCCAGGGTCACTGAAGCTTTCTTT CASSEVPRVTEAFF TRBJ1-1 . TRBV6-1 .
TGTGCCAGCAGCATAACGGATAGCGGAAGTACGCAGTATTTT CASSITDSGSTQYF TRBJ2-3 . TRBV7-8 few
TGTGCCAGCAGTTCTCACGACGGGACAGGGGGACCCTATGGCTACACCTTC CASSSHDGTGGPYGYTF TRBJ1-2 TRBD1 TRBV28 .
TGTGCCAGTAGTATAGCCTCCGCCGGGAGATTTCACGAGCAGTACTTC CASSIASAGRFHEQYF TRBJ2-7 . TRBV19 .
TGTGCCAGCAGCTCTACATTTAGCGGGCTTAAGACCCAGTACTTC CASSSTFSGLKTQYF TRBJ2-5 TRBD2 TRBV7-2 many
TGCGCCAGCAGCCGCCAACTATTCACTAGCACAGATACGCAGTATTTT CASSRQLFTSTDTQYF TRBJ2-3 . TRBV4-1 few
TGTGCCAGCAGACACCTCCGGGACAGGGGTTCACCCCTCCACTTT CASRHLRDRGSPLHF TRBJ1-6 TRBD1 TRBV12-3/TRBV12-4 .
TGCAGCGTCGTGGGACGACCCAGCTCCTACGAGCAGTACTTC CSVVGRPSSYEQYF TRBJ2-7 . TRBV29-1 .
TGCAGTGCTAGTCGGGGGCGATGGGATTCAAGCAATCAGCCCCAGCATTTT CSASRGRWDSSNQPQHF TRBJ1-5 . TRBV20-1 few
TGTGCCAGTAGTACCCACCTCGGCGAGCAGTACTTC CASSTHLGEQYF TRBJ2-7 . TRBV19 .
TGTGCCAGCAGCTCCGGGACTAGCGGGATTATCGAGCAGTACTTC CASSSGTSGIIEQYF TRBJ2-7 TRBD2 TRBV5-4 .
TGCGCCAGCAGCCAAAGCTGGAATTCACCCCTCCACTTT CASSQSWNSPLHF TRBJ1-6 . TRBV4-1 .
TGTGCCACCTGGGGAGGGGACAATGAGCAGTTCTTC CATWGGDNEQFF TRBJ2-1 TRBD2 TRBV19 many
TGTGCCAGTAGTCAACAGGGCTATCAGCCCCAGCATTTT CASSQQGYQPQHF TRBJ1-5 . TRBV19 few
TGTGCCACCAGTGCCCGAGGACTAGGAAGGACAGATACGCAGTATTTT CATSARGLGRTDTQYF TRBJ2-3 TRBD2 TRBV24-1 .
TGTGCCAGCAGTCCCCCCCTAGCGGGGCCGTTCAATGAGCAGTTCTTC CASSPPLAGPFNEQFF TRBJ2-1 TRBD2 TRBV28 .
TGTGCCAGCAGTCAAATGGGACTAGCGGAGGGATGGGGGAATGAGCAGTTCTTC CASSQMGLAEGWGNEQFF TRBJ2-1 TRBD2 TRBV28 .
TGTGCCAGCAGCTTATCTGGAGTCTCCTACGAGCAGTACTTC CASSLSGVSYEQYF TRBJ2-7 . TRBV7-6 many
TGTGCCAGCAGCCCCAACCCCCGGCTTCAATACGAGCAGTACTTC CASSPNPRLQYEQYF TRBJ2-7 . TRBV7-2 .
TGTGCCAGCAGACAAACACTTACTAACTATGGCTACACCTTC CASRQTLTNYGYTF TRBJ1-2 . TRBV7-2 .
TGTGCCAGCAGCTTAACTCGTAGCACAGATACGCAGTATTTT CASSLTRSTDTQYF TRBJ2-3 . TRBV7-2 many
TGCAGTGCCCCCCGTCGGGGCAGTAAGGGGGAGCTGTTTTTT CSAPRRGSKGELFF TRBJ2-2 . TRBV20-1 .
TGTGCCAGTAGTATAAGTCCGCGGCAGTTTGATACATACAATGAGCAGTTCTTC CASSISPRQFDTYNEQFF TRBJ2-1 . TRBV19 .